Each of the 21 T cell receptor beta chains below was sequenced from the same sample in a study of OX40 agonist ivuxolimab in advanced cancers. Clones were sequenced by immunoSEQ multiplex PCR, and TCRdb holds only the in-frame ones, with some missing. The sample lists 65,000 or so clones, roughly 85% occurring once. The source material was CD4+ or CD8+ T cells sorted from blood, sampled in a trial of the OX40 agonist ivuxolimab. The receptors were gathered from an adult with an advanced solid tumor such as melanoma, head and neck, liver or kidney cancer.

This clone was counted only a few times. This chain connects TRBV7-9 to TRBJ1-6, with TRBD1 as a possible D gene (5 bases). V was cut by 4 bases and J by 9 bases, with 13 bases left in between. This CDR3 has 14 residues. Per germline, CDR1 SEHNR and CDR2 FQNEAQ (reference sequence). Written as DNA, the CDR3 is TGTGCCAGCAGCTGGGGGTTGGATGGTTCACCCCTCCACTTT. Amino acid sequence: CASSWGLDGSPLHF.

The chain carries TRBV28 and TRBJ2-7, with 10 nucleotides matching TRBD1. CDR1 is MDHEN, CDR2 SYDVKM, per germline. The CDR3 sequence is 18 residues long. J gave up 3 bases and V 4 bases, and 15 bases lay outside the gene matches. In nucleotides, the CDR3 is TGTGCCAGCAGTTCCTCCCCGGGACAGGGGCACCATTACTACGAGCAGTACTTC. It specifies CASSSSPGQGHHYYEQYF.

The chain combines TRBV7-8 with TRBJ2-1, with 10 bases that match TRBD2. Looked up from germline, CDR1 is SGHVS and CDR2 is FQNEAQ. The CDR3 length is 15 residues. V was pared by 5 bases and J by 2 bases, with 3 bases of the junction left unmatched. CDR3 bases: TGTGCCAGCAGCACCCTAGCGGGGGCCTACAATGAGCAGTTCTTC. Its protein product is CASSTLAGAYNEQFF.

The chain recombines TRBV7-2 with TRBJ1-2, with 7 bases identical to TRBD1. The CDR3 contains 16 residues. With V trimmed by 4 bases and J by 6 bases, 14 bases remained unmatched. The germline CDR1 and CDR2 sequences are SGHTA and FQGNSA. CDR3 nucleotide sequence: TGTGCCAGCAGCTCCCGGGACAGCCCATTGTTTAATGGCTACACCTTC. It encodes CASSSRDSPLFNGYTF.

The genes are TRBV19 and TRBJ2-3; the D gene could be TRBD1 or TRBD2 (5 bases each). The CDR3 sequence is 15 residues long. The germline V gene encodes CDR1 LNHDA and CDR2 SQIVND (reference sequence). Between the trimmed V and J ends, which lost 10 bases and 4 bases, there was a span of 21 bases. The CDR3 coding sequence is TGTGCCACCGGGGCCCATTACAGGATACCAGATACGCAGTATTTT. It yields the protein CATGAHYRIPDTQYF.

The chain is built from TRBV4-2 and TRBJ2-3; D is uncertain. The CDR3 has 15 amino acids. Trimming removed 5 bases at V and 0 bases at J, with 12 bases between. Germline CDR1 reads LGHNA; CDR2 reads YNFKEQ. The CDR3 loop reads CASSYPDLSTDTQYF. The CDR3 nucleotides read TGTGCCAGCAGCTACCCAGACTTGAGCACAGATACGCAGTATTTT.

This clone showed up just a few times. The J gene is TRBJ1-2, the V gene TRBV2, with a tentative D call TRBD1 (5 bases). CDR1 is SNHLY, CDR2 FYNNEI, per germline. Trimming left V 2 bases short and J 5 bases short, with 15 bases between. The CDR3 covers 15 residues. Here the CDR3 DNA reads TGTGCCAGCAGTGAACACCGGGGGGTGGAATATGGCTACACCTTC. Translation gives CASSEHRGVEYGYTF. The full variable domain, completed using reference TRBV2 and TRBJ1-2, is EPEVTQTPSHQVTQMGQEVILRCVPISNHLYFYWYRQILGQKVEFLVSFYNNEISEKSEIFDDQFSVERPDGSNFTLKIRSTKLEDSAMYFCASSEHRGVEYGYTFGSGTRLTVV.

The chain recombines TRBV6-5 with TRBJ2-3; 11 bases fit TRBD2. This CDR3 is built from 15 residues. V gave up 6 bases and J gave up 9 bases; unmatched junction bases: 11. Germline V gene sequence: CDR1 MNHEY, CDR2 SVGAGI. DNA of the CDR3: TGTGCCAGCAGCCGTAGCGGGGGGGCCCTGGGAACGCAGTATTTT. Encoded protein: CASSRSGGALGTQYF.

This sequence joins TRBV4-1 and TRBJ1-2; TRBD1 is a possible D gene (5 bases). Germline V gene lookup returns CDR1 MGHRA and CDR2 YSYEKL. Trimming took 4 bases from V and 4 from J, leaving 10 bases between them. The CDR3 is 13 residues long. CDR3 DNA: TGCGCCAGCAGCCGGGGGGATGGCTATGGCTACACCTTC. Translated: CASSRGDGYGYTF.

This rearrangement joins TRBV4-3 to TRBJ1-4; D possibly corresponds to TRBD1 (6 bases). The CDR3 loop spans 15 amino acids. V lost 1 base to trimming and J lost 5 bases, with 11 bases between them. Germline values: CDR1 LGHNA, CDR2 YSLEER. The CDR3 sequence: CASSQGGQPNEKLFF. Here the CDR3 DNA reads TGCGCCAGCAGCCAAGGAGGACAGCCGAATGAAAAACTGTTTTTT.

The chain links TRBV6-1 to TRBJ2-1; maybe TRBD1 (6 bases). This CDR3 is 15 amino acids long. Trimming took off 6 bases at V and 5 bases at J, with 17 bases between the two ends. CDR1 is MNHNS, CDR2 SASEGT, per germline. CDR3 in amino acids: CASRGIRGMNNEQFF. CDR3 in DNA: TGTGCCAGCAGGGGGATAAGGGGGATGAACAATGAGCAGTTCTTC.

V is TRBV6-1 and J is TRBJ2-5, with 9 bases identical to TRBD1. This CDR3 is built from 13 residues. After removal of 4 bases from V and 5 bases from J, the junction contained 2 bases not matched to a gene. Germline assignment: CDR1 MNHNS and CDR2 SASEGT. CDR3 sequence reads: CASSVTGGETQYF. The CDR3 DNA follows: TGTGCCAGCAGTGTGACAGGGGGGGAGACCCAGTACTTC.

The rearrangement uses TRBV4-1 and TRBJ2-2, with D perhaps being TRBD1 or TRBD2 (5 bases each). CDR3 size: 15 residues. The V end was cut by 4 bases, the J end by 13 bases, with 22 bases between. Germline-derived CDR1 and CDR2 are MGHRA and YSYEKL. CDR3 bases: TGCGCCAGCAGCCTTGTCCCCGGGGCCCCGTTCGCGCTGTTTTTT. It specifies CASSLVPGAPFALFF.

J is TRBJ2-7 and V is TRBV7-7; TRBD1 matches 11 bases. V trimming: 5 bases; J trimming: 6 bases; junction bases outside the gene matches: 3. CDR1 and CDR2 (germline): SSHAT, FNYEAQ (reference sequence). CDR3 size: 13 residues. CDR3 sequence reads: CASSPGTGGEQYF. The CDR3, as DNA: TGTGCCAGCAGCCCCGGGACAGGGGGCGAGCAGTACTTC.

The V call is TRBV7-3, the J call TRBJ2-1; 7 nucleotides align to TRBD2. V gave up 5 bases and J gave up 5 bases; unmatched junction bases: 18. The CDR3 length is 18 residues. From germline, CDR1 is SGHTA and CDR2 FQGTGA. The CDR3 DNA sequence: TGTGCCAGCAGCCCTGTACCCCCCGGGCGGGGGTTCAACAATGAGCAGTTCTTC. Translated: CASSPVPPGRGFNNEQFF.

The V and J genes are TRBV7-3 and TRBJ1-1, with D hard to call. Trimming took 1 base from V and 6 from J, leaving 12 bases between them. This CDR3 region has 14 residues. Germline CDR1 is SGHTA and CDR2 is FQGTGA. This CDR3 is CASSLMRGSPEAFF. The CDR3 coding sequence is TGTGCCAGCAGCTTAATGCGCGGGAGCCCTGAAGCTTTCTTT.

This clone has only one observation. This chain joins TRBV7-2 and TRBJ2-5; 8 nucleotides agree with TRBD2. The germline CDR1 and CDR2 sequences are SGHTA and FQGNSA. This CDR3 is built from 16 residues. Trimming took 0 bases from V and 4 from J; bases not matched to a gene: 7. CDR3 sequence reads: CASSLALSGGLETQYF. Written as DNA, the CDR3 is TGTGCCAGCAGCTTAGCCCTTTCGGGGGGGCTAGAGACCCAGTACTTC. Filled out from reference TRBV7-2 and TRBJ2-5, the complete variable domain reads GAGVSQSPSNKVTEKGKDVELRCDPISGHTALYWYRQSLGQGLEFLIYFQGNSAPDKSGLPSDRFSAERTGGSVSTLTIQRTQQEDSAVYLCASSLALSGGLETQYFGPGTRLLVL.

CDR3 residues: CATLDRGSYEQYF. CDR3 coding DNA: TGTGCCACCTTAGACCGGGGCTCCTACGAGCAGTACTTC. The chain uses TRBV28 and TRBJ2-7; D possibly corresponds to TRBD2 (5 bases). Germline loops: CDR1 MDHEN, CDR2 SYDVKM. V was clipped by 10 bases and J by 0 bases, with 13 bases between them. This CDR3 comprises 13 residues.

The chain joins TRBV28 to TRBJ1-3; D remains unclear. The CDR3 sequence is 14 residues long. V was shortened by 3 bases and J by 0 bases, with 6 bases between the two germline ends. Germline CDR1 and CDR2: MDHEN and SYDVKM. The CDR3 region is CASSFAASGNTIYF. The CDR3 region has the DNA TGTGCCAGCAGTTTCGCGGCCTCTGGAAACACCATATATTTT.

The V and J genes are TRBV19 and TRBJ2-1; D is possibly TRBD1 (5 bases). CDR1 is LNHDA, CDR2 SQIVND, per germline (reference sequence). The CDR3 consists of 14 residues. Trimming left V 8 bases short and J 9 bases short, with 20 bases between. CDR3 DNA sequence: TGTGCCAGTCGGGTCACAGGCACAAGGGCTGAGCAGTTCTTC. As protein: CASRVTGTRAEQFF.

This chain joins TRBV5-6 and TRBJ1-4; maybe TRBD1 (6 bases). The CDR3 sequence is 16 residues long. Germline V CDR1 and CDR2: SGHDT, YYEEEE. V lost 7 bases to trimming and J lost 7 bases, with 23 bases between them. CDR3 nucleotide sequence: TGTGCCAGCCCTCGTAGGGAGGGGGGAGCGGGTGAAAAACTGTTTTTT. Amino acid sequence: CASPRREGGAGEKLFF. Full variable domain (outside the CDR3, taken from reference TRBV5-6 and TRBJ1-4): DAGVTQSPTHLIKTRGQQVTLRCSPKSGHDTVSWYQQALGQGPQFIFQYYEEEERQRGNFPDRFSGHQFPNYSSELNVNALLLGDSALYLCASPRREGGAGEKLFFGSGTQLSVL.